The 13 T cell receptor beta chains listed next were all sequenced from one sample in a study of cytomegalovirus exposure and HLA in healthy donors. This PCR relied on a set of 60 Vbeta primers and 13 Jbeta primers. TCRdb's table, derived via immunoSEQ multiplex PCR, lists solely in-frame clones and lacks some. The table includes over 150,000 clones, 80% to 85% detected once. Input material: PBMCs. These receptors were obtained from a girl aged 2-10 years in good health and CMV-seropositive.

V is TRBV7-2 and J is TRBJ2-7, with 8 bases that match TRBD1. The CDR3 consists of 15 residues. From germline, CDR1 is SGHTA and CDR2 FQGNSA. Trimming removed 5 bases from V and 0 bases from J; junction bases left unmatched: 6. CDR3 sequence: CASSEGQVPSYEQYF. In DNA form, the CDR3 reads TGTGCCAGCAGCGAGGGACAGGTGCCCTCCTACGAGCAGTACTTC.

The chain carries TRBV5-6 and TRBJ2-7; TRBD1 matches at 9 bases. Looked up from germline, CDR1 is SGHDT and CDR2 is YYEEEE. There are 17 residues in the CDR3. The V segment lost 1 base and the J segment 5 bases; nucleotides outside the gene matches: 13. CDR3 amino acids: CASSLSVTDRGHDEQYF. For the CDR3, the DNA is TGTGCCAGCAGCTTGTCTGTAACGGACAGGGGTCACGACGAGCAGTACTTC.

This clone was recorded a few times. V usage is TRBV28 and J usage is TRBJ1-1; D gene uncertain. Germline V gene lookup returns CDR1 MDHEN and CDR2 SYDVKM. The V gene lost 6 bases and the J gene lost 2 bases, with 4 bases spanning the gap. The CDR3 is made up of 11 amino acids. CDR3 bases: TGTGCCAGCAGATATAACACTGAAGCTTTCTTT. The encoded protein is CASRYNTEAFF.

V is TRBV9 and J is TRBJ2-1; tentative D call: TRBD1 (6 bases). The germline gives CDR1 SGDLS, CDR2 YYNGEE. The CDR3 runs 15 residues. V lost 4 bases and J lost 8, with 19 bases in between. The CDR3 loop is CASSQRTAPRDEQFF. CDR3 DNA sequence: TGTGCCAGCAGCCAGAGGACAGCCCCCCGGGATGAGCAGTTCTTC.

CDR3: CATSIPLAGAHEQYF. The CDR3 DNA sequence: TGTGCCACCAGCATACCCTTAGCGGGAGCCCACGAGCAGTACTTC. V is TRBV15 and J is TRBJ2-7; 9 positions match TRBD2. CDR3 size: 15 residues. V was clipped by 4 bases and J by 5 bases; unmatched bases: 9. Germline assignment: CDR1 LNHNV and CDR2 YYDKDF (reference sequence).

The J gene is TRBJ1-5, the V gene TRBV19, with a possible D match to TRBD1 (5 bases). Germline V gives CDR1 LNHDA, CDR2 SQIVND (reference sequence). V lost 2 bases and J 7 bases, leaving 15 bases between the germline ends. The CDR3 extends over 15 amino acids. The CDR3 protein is CASSIRARVGQPQHF. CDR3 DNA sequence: TGTGCCAGTAGTATAAGGGCCAGGGTCGGACAGCCCCAGCATTTT.

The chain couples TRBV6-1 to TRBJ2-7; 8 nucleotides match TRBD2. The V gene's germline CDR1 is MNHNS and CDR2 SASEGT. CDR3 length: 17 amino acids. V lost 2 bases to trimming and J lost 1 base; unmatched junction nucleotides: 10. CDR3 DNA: TGTGCCAGCAGTGAAACTAGCGGTAAGGGGGGTTCCTACGAGCAGTACTTC. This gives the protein CASSETSGKGGSYEQYF.

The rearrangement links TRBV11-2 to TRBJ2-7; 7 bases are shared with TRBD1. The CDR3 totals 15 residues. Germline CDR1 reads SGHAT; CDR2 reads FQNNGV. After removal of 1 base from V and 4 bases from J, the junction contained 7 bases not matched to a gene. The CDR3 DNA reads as TGTGCCAGCAGCTTAGTCGGACAGGAGATATACGAGCAGTACTTC. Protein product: CASSLVGQEIYEQYF.

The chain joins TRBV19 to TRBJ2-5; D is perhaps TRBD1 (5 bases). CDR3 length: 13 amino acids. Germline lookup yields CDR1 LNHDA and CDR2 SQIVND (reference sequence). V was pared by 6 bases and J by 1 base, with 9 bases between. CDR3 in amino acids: CASRRQIQETQYF. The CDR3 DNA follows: TGTGCCAGTAGAAGACAGATCCAAGAGACCCAGTACTTC.

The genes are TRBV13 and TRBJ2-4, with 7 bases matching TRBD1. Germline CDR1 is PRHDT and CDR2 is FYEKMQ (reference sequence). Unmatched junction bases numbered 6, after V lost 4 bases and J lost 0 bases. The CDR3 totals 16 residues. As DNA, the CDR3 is TGTGCCAGCAGCTCCACAGGGGTTGTAGCCAAAAACATTCAGTACTTC. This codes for CASSSTGVVAKNIQYF.

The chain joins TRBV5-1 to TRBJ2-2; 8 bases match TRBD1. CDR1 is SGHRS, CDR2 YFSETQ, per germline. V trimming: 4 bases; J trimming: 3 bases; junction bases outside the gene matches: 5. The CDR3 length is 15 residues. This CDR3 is CASSKTGDDTGELFF. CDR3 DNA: TGCGCCAGCAGCAAGACAGGGGATGACACCGGGGAGCTGTTTTTT.

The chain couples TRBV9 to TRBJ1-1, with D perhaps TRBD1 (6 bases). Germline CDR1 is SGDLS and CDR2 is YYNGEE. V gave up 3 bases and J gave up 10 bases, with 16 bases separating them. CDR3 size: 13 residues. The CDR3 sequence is CASSASQGNVAFF. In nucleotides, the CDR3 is TGTGCCAGCAGCGCATCACAGGGAAATGTAGCTTTCTTT. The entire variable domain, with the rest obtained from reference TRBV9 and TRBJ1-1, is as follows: DSGVTQTPKHLITATGQRVTLRCSPRSGDLSVYWYQQSLDQGLQFLIQYYNGEERAKGNILERFSAQQFPDLHSELNLSSLELGDSALYFCASSASQGNVAFFGQGTRLTVV.

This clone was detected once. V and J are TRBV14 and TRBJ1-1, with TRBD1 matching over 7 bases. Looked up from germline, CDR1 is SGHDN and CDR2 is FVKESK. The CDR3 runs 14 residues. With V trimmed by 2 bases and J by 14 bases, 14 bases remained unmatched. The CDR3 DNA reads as TGTGCCAGCAGCCAATCACAGGGGCATCTGAAAACATTCTTT. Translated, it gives CASSQSQGHLKTFF.